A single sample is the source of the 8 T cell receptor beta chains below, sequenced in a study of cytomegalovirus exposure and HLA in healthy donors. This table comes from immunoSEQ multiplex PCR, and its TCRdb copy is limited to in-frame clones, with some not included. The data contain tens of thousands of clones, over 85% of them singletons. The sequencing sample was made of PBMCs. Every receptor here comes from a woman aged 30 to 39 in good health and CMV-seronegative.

The CDR3, as DNA: TGTGCCAGCAGTGAAGAGGTCCCGGGGAGTAATTCACCCCTCCACTTT. Its protein product is CASSEEVPGSNSPLHF. This sequence joins TRBV6-1 and TRBJ1-6, with D unclear. From germline, CDR1 is MNHNS and CDR2 SASEGT. The CDR3 length is 16 residues. Trimming shortened V by 1 base and J by 6 bases, and 13 bases separated the two germline ends.

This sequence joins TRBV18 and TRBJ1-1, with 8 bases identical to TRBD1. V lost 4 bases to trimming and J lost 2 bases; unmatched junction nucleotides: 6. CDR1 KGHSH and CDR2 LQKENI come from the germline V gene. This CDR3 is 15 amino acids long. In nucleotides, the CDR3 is TGTGCCAGCTCACTGTCCGACAGGGGAAACACTGAAGCTTTCTTT. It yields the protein CASSLSDRGNTEAFF.

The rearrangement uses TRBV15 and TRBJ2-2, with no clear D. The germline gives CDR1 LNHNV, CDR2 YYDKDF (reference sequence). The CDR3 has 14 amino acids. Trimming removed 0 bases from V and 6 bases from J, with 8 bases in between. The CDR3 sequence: CATSRDRVAGELFF. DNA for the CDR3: TGTGCCACCAGCAGAGATCGCGTGGCCGGGGAGCTGTTTTTT.

CDR3 in amino acids: CASSFYPGQGSTDTQYF. The CDR3 DNA sequence: TGTGCCAGCAGCTTTTACCCGGGACAGGGGAGCACAGATACGCAGTATTTT. The V and J genes are TRBV14 and TRBJ2-3; TRBD1 matches at 10 bases. V shed 5 bases and J 0 bases; nucleotides not matched to a gene: 8. This CDR3 is built from 17 residues. Looked up from germline, CDR1 is SGHDN and CDR2 is FVKESK. Full variable domain (missing parts from reference TRBV14 and TRBJ2-3): EAGVTQFPSHSVIEKGQTVTLRCDPISGHDNLYWYRRVMGKEIKFLLHFVKESKQDESGMPNNRFLAERTGGTYSTLKVQPAELEDSGVYFCASSFYPGQGSTDTQYFGPGTRLTVL.

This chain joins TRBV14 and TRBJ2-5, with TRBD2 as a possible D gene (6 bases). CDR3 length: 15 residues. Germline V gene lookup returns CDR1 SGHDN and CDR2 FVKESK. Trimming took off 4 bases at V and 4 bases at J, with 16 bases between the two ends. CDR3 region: CASSPGVKKVETQYF. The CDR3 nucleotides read TGTGCCAGCAGCCCGGGAGTGAAAAAAGTAGAGACCCAGTACTTC.

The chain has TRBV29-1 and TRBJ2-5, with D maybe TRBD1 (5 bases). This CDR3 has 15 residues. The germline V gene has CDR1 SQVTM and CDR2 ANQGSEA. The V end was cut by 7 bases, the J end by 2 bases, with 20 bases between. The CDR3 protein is CSAKLTGKQQETQYF. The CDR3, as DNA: TGCAGCGCAAAACTCACAGGTAAGCAGCAAGAGACCCAGTACTTC.

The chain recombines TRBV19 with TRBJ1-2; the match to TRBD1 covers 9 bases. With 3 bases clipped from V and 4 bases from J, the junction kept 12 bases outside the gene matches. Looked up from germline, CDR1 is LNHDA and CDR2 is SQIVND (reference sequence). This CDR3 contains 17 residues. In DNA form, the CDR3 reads TGTGCCAGTAGTATTATACAGGGGGCGATCATCATCTATGGCTACACCTTC. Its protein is CASSIIQGAIIIYGYTF.

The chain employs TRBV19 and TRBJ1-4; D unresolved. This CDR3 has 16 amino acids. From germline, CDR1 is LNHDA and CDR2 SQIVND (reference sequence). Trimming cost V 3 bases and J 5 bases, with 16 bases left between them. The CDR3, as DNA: TGTGCCAGTAGTATTTACGGGGAAGGTGGGAATGAAAAACTGTTTTTT. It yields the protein CASSIYGEGGNEKLFF.